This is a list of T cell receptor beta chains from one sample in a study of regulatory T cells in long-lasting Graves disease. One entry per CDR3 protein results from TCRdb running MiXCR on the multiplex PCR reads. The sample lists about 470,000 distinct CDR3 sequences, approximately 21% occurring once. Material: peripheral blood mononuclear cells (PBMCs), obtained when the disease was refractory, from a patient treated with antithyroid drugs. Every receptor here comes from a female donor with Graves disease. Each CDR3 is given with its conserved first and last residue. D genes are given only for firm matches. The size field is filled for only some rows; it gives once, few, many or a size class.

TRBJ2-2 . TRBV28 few CASSLLSPDTGELFF TGTGCCAGCAGTTTATTGTCTCCGGACACCGGGGAGCTGTTTTTT
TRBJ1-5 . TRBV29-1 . CSVGDSNQPQHF TGCAGCGTTGGGGACAGCAATCAGCCCCAGCATTTT
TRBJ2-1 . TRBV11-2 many CASSLVVSSYNEQFF TGTGCCAGCAGCTTAGTGGTGAGCTCCTACAATGAGCAGTTCTTC
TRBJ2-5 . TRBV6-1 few CASRSQPGTQYF TGTGCCAGCAGATCCCAGCCGGGGACCCAGTACTTC
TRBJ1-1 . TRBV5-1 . CASSFNVGGTEAFF TGCGCCAGCAGCTTTAACGTTGGGGGCACTGAAGCTTTCTTT
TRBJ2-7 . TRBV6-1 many CASSHGQGTSWEQYF TGTGCCAGCAGTCACGGACAGGGGACTAGTTGGGAGCAGTACTTC
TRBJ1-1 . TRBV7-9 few CASSPRIKQLNTEAFF TGTGCCAGCAGCCCACGTATTAAACAGCTTAACACTGAAGCTTTCTTT
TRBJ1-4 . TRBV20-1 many CSAPRTVMKCLLFF TGCAGTGCCCCCCGGACAGTAATGAAGTGTTTGCTGTTTTTT
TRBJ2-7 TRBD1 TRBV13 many CASSLVGSGGVNYEQYF TGTGCCAGCAGCTTAGTGGGCTCAGGGGGCGTAAACTACGAGCAGTACTTC
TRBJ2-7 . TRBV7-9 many CASSHTPRYEQYF TGTGCCAGCAGCCATACGCCAAGATACGAGCAGTACTTC
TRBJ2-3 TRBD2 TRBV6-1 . CASSKGGLAGFAGDTQYF TGTGCCAGCTCTAAAGGTGGGCTAGCGGGATTCGCGGGAGATACGCAGTATTTT
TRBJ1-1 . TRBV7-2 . CASSTRTAISEAFF TGTGCCAGCAGTACTAGAACTGCTATATCTGAAGCTTTCTTT
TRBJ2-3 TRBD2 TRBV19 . CASSMRAGTWSGTQYF TGTGCCAGTAGTATGAGAGCGGGAACCTGGTCAGGAACGCAGTATTTT
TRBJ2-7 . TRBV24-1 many CATSDPGPAGDVEQYF TGTGCCACCAGTGACCCGGGGCCCGCAGGGGACGTCGAGCAGTACTTC
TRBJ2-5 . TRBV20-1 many CSARVTLGGETQYF TGCAGTGCTAGAGTGACGCTGGGAGGAGAGACCCAGTACTTC
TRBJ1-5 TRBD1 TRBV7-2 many CASSADRGHQPQHF TGTGCCAGCAGCGCTGACAGGGGCCATCAGCCCCAGCATTTT
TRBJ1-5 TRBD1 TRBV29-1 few CSVEAYDRDYSNQPQHF TGCAGCGTTGAAGCTTACGACAGGGATTACAGCAATCAGCCCCAGCATTTT
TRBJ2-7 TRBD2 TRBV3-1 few CASSPERGDREQYF TGTGCCAGCAGCCCCGAGCGGGGGGATCGCGAGCAGTACTTC
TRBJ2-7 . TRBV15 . CATSNGGGTYEQYF TGTGCCACCAGCAACGGAGGGGGAACCTACGAGCAGTACTTC
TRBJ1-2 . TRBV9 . CASSSPGTSLGGYTF TGTGCCAGCAGCTCACCCGGGACATCCCTCGGTGGCTACACCTTC
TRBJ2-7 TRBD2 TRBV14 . CASSQEPSGDEQYF TGTGCCAGCAGCCAAGAACCTAGCGGGGACGAGCAGTACTTC
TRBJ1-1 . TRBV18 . CASSPPDQGHTEAFF TGTGCCAGCTCACCACCGGACCAGGGTCACACTGAAGCTTTCTTT
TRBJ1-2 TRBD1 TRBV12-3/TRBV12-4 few CASSLDDRVGGYTF TGTGCCAGCAGTTTAGACGACAGGGTGGGTGGCTACACCTTC
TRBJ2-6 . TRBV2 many CASSELGSGANVLTF TGTGCCAGCAGTGAATTGGGGTCTGGGGCCAACGTCCTGACTTTC
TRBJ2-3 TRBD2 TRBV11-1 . CASSLPSGGPDTQYF TGTGCCAGCAGCTTACCTAGCGGGGGGCCAGATACGCAGTATTTT
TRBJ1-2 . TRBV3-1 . CASSQAQGRYGYTF TGTGCCAGCAGCCAAGCACAGGGACGCTATGGCTACACCTTC
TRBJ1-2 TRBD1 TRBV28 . CASSSDRGVGYGYTF TGTGCCAGCAGTTCAGACAGGGGAGTAGGGTATGGCTACACCTTC
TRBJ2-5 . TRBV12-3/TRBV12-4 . CASSPDIRETQYF TGTGCCAGCAGTCCGGACATCCGAGAGACCCAGTACTTC
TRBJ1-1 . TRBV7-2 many CASSLEGLWTEAFF TGTGCCAGCAGCTTGGAGGGTTTGTGGACTGAAGCTTTCTTT
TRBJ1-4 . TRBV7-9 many CASSLGIGATNEKLFF TGTGCCAGCAGCTTAGGGATCGGGGCAACTAATGAAAAACTGTTTTTT
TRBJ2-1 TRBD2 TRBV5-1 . CASSLTSGGAHNEQFF TGCGCCAGCAGCCTGACTAGCGGGGGGGCCCACAATGAGCAGTTCTTC
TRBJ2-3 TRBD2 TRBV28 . CASSAPGTSVADTQYF TGTGCCAGCAGTGCGCCCGGGACTAGCGTTGCAGATACGCAGTATTTT
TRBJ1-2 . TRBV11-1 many CASSSWGRHGYTF TGTGCCAGCAGCTCCTGGGGGAGGCATGGCTACACCTTC
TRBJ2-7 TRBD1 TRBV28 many CASSSIGQGMRDEQYF TGTGCCAGCAGTTCCATTGGACAGGGAATGAGGGACGAGCAGTACTTC
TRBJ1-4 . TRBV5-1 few CAGSPDDSGRLFF TGCGCCGGCAGTCCGGACGATTCGGGTAGACTGTTTTTT
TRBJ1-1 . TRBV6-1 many CTSSEGDREAPKAFF TGTACCAGCAGTGAAGGGGACCGAGAAGCGCCAAAAGCTTTCTTT
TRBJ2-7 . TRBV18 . CASSPAIGASSYEQYF TGTGCCAGCTCACCAGCCATAGGGGCGAGCTCCTACGAGCAGTACTTC
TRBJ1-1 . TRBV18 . CASSPPTGQNTEAFF TGTGCCAGCTCACCACCGACGGGGCAGAACACTGAAGCTTTCTTT
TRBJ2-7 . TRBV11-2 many CASSPTGEQQYF TGTGCCAGCAGCCCCACAGGAGAACAGCAGTACTTC
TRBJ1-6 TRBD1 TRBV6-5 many CASSYGTVDDSPLHF TGTGCCAGCAGTTACGGGACAGTCGACGATTCACCCCTCCACTTT
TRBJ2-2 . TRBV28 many CASSSLGGPLNTGELFF TGTGCCAGCAGTTCCTTGGGCGGGCCGCTGAACACCGGGGAGCTGTTTTTT
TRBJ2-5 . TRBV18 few CASSSRAVETQYF TGTGCCAGCTCATCGAGGGCCGTTGAGACCCAGTACTTC
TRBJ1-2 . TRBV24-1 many CATSDPSNRDGYTF TGTGCCACCAGTGACCCATCCAACAGGGATGGCTACACCTTC
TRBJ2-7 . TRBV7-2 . CASSHGPLTYEQYF TGTGCCAGCAGCCACGGACCCCTTACCTACGAGCAGTACTTC
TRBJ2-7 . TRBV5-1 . CASSFVDYEQYF TGCGCCAGCAGTTTTGTGGACTACGAGCAGTACTTC
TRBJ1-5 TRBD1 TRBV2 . CASSGAVGQGQPQHF TGTGCCAGCAGTGGGGCGGTAGGACAGGGGCAGCCCCAGCATTTT
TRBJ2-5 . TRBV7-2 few CASSFNYVWQETQYF TGTGCCAGCAGCTTCAACTACGTGTGGCAAGAGACCCAGTACTTC
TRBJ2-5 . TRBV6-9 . CASSYHWAPRETQYF TGTGCCAGCAGTTACCACTGGGCCCCCCGAGAGACCCAGTACTTC
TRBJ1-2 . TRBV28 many CASSGQRGNGYTF TGTGCCAGCAGCGGACAGCGAGGTAACGGCTACACCTTC
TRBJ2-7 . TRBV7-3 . CASSPYLGDEQYF TGTGCCAGCAGCCCCTACTTGGGCGACGAGCAGTACTTC